A single sample is the source of the 13 T cell receptor beta chains below, sequenced in a study of blood T cell repertoires in COVID-19. The table came from immunoSEQ multiplex PCR; TCRdb's copy has only in-frame clones and leaves some out. Among 300,000 to 450,000 clones listed, roughly 91% were seen once. The specimen sequenced was PBMCs or T cells enriched from blood (not recorded which). The receptor source for this set is a woman aged 18-35 years who had recovered from COVID-19.

V is TRBV2 and J is TRBJ1-2; 7 nucleotides agree with TRBD1. This CDR3 is 15 amino acids long. V lost 3 bases, J lost 3 bases, and 7 bases stayed unmatched. Germline V lookup: CDR1 SNHLY, CDR2 FYNNEI. CDR3 amino acids: CASSDRGGADYGYTF. The DNA for the CDR3 is TGTGCCAGCAGTGATCGAGGGGGCGCCGACTATGGCTACACCTTC.

The gene calls are TRBV7-8 and TRBJ2-1; 8 bases align to TRBD2. The trim removed 5 bases at V and 8 bases at J, leaving 11 bases unmatched. The germline V gene encodes CDR1 SGHVS and CDR2 FQNEAQ. CDR3 length equals 15 residues. CDR3 bases: TGTGCCAGCAGCCCATCACCCGGACTAGCCGATGAGCAGTTCTTC. Translation: CASSPSPGLADEQFF.

This chain joins TRBV5-1 and TRBJ1-2; no clear D gene. This CDR3 has 15 residues. Germline assignment: CDR1 SGHRS and CDR2 YFSETQ. V was clipped by 4 bases and J by 5 bases, with 18 bases between them. The chain's CDR3 is CASSGPMGRRYGYTF. The CDR3 nucleotides read TGCGCCAGCAGCGGTCCCATGGGGAGGAGGTATGGCTACACCTTC.

The chain links TRBV19 to TRBJ2-3; TRBD2 might be the D (5 bases). Trimming shortened V by 0 bases and J by 1 base, and 5 bases separated the two germline ends. Germline V gives CDR1 LNHDA, CDR2 SQIVND (reference sequence). The CDR3 is 14 residues long. This chain's CDR3 is CASSIDGGTDTQYF. As DNA, the CDR3 is TGTGCCAGTAGTATAGACGGGGGCACAGATACGCAGTATTTT.

The rearrangement joins TRBV18 to TRBJ1-2; D is undetermined. There are 13 residues in the CDR3. V gave up 3 bases and J gave up 8 bases, with 13 bases separating them. CDR1 is KGHSH, CDR2 LQKENI, per germline. The CDR3 bases are TGTGCCAGCTCACCCCTCCAGGACTCCGGCTACACCTTC. The encoded protein is CASSPLQDSGYTF.

The chain couples TRBV6-6 to TRBJ1-5; tentative D call: TRBD1 (5 bases). V shed 0 bases and J shed 1 base, with 7 bases lying between them. CDR1 is MNHNY, CDR2 SVGAGI, per germline (reference sequence). CDR3 size: 15 residues. CDR3 DNA sequence: TGTGCCAGCAGTTACTCAAGACAGAGCAATCAGCCCCAGCATTTT. Amino acids: CASSYSRQSNQPQHF.

The CDR3 bases are TGTGCCAGCAGCCCGTTACCAGGGGAAGGCTACACCTTC. Protein product: CASSPLPGEGYTF. The rearrangement links TRBV7-9 to TRBJ1-2, with D possibly being TRBD1 (6 bases). The CDR3 runs 13 residues. Germline lookup yields CDR1 SEHNR and CDR2 FQNEAQ (reference sequence). V was clipped by 5 bases and J by 8 bases, with 15 bases between them.

The chain is built from TRBV6-2 or TRBV6-3 and TRBJ1-1; no definite D call. The V end lost 2 bases, the J end lost 0 bases, and 19 bases lay between the germline ends. In germline, CDR1 is MNHEY, CDR2 SVGEGT. CDR3 length equals 18 residues. The CDR3 here is CASSYRPLRGRLNTEAFF. The DNA of the CDR3 is TGTGCCAGCAGTTACCGGCCTCTTAGAGGGCGCCTGAACACTGAAGCTTTCTTT.

This sequence joins TRBV19 and TRBJ1-4; 10 bases fit TRBD1. Looked up from germline, CDR1 is LNHDA and CDR2 is SQIVND (reference sequence). This CDR3 contains 18 residues. V trimming: 4 bases; J trimming: 1 base; junction bases outside the gene matches: 9. The CDR3 nucleotides read TGTGCCAGTAGTAACGACAGGGGGCGTCTTGTAACTAATGAAAAACTGTTTTTT. It yields the protein CASSNDRGRLVTNEKLFF. Drawing the rest from reference TRBV19 and TRBJ1-4, the complete variable domain is DGGITQSPKYLFRKEGQNVTLSCEQNLNHDAMYWYRQDPGQGLRLIYYSQIVNDFQKGDIAEGYSVSREKKESFPLTVTSAQKNPTAFYLCASSNDRGRLVTNEKLFFGSGTQLSVL.

The chain has TRBV5-4 and TRBJ2-3; 7 bases are a match to TRBD1. CDR3 length equals 14 residues. Germline V lookup: CDR1 SGHNT, CDR2 YYREEE (reference sequence). V lost 4 bases and J lost 4; bases outside the gene matches: 6. The DNA for the CDR3 is TGTGCCAGCAGCCCCGGACAGGCCCCAGATACGCAGTATTTT. It specifies CASSPGQAPDTQYF.

The V and J genes are TRBV25-1 and TRBJ2-1, with D maybe TRBD2 (6 bases). The CDR3 length is 13 residues. The germline V and J ends were trimmed by 2 bases and 13 bases, with 15 bases remaining between them. CDR1 MGHDK and CDR2 SYGVNS come from the germline V gene. The CDR3 reads CASSEPGLRHQFF. CDR3 bases: TGTGCCAGCAGTGAACCGGGACTTCGACATCAGTTCTTC.

V usage is TRBV7-9 and J usage is TRBJ2-2, with D tentatively TRBD2 (5 bases). The V gene's germline CDR1 is SEHNR and CDR2 FQNEAQ (reference sequence). V was pared by 2 bases and J by 1 base, with 11 bases between. The CDR3 has 16 residues. The CDR3 is CASSLSLGRNTGELFF. In DNA, the CDR3 is TGTGCCAGCAGCTTAAGTCTAGGGAGGAACACCGGGGAGCTGTTTTTT.

V usage is TRBV5-1 and J usage is TRBJ1-6; perhaps TRBD1 as D (6 bases). Germline V lookup: CDR1 SGHRS, CDR2 YFSETQ. The CDR3 has 13 amino acids. Trimming took off 6 bases at V and 10 bases at J, with 14 bases between the two ends. CDR3 sequence: CASKGESGSPLHF. CDR3 DNA sequence: TGCGCCAGCAAGGGGGAATCAGGGTCACCCCTCCACTTT.